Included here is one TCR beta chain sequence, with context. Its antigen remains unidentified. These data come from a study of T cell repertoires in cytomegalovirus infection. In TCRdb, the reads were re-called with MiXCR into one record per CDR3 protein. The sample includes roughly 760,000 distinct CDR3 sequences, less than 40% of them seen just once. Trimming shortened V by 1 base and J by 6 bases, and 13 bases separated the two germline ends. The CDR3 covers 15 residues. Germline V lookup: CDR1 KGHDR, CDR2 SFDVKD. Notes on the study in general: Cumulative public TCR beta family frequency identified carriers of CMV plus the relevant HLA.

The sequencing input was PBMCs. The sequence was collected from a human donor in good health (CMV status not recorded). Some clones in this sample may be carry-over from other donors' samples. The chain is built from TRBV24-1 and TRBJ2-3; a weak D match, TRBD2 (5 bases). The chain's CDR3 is CATSDFRRGSDTQYF. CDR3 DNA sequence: TGTGCCACCAGTGATTTTCGACGGGGTTCGGATACGCAGTATTTT.